Below are 27 T cell receptor beta chains sequenced from a single sample in a study of shared clonotypes between healthy human individuals. Here immunoSEQ multiplex PCR was the method, and the copy in TCRdb shows in-frame clones only, minus some. In the table there are approximately 500,000 clones, approximately 95% of which are singletons. The specimen was naive CD4+ T cells sorted from blood. Subset denoted: CD45RA+ positively selected. Receptors were obtained from a woman aged 30 to 39 in good health.

The chain uses TRBV5-1 and TRBJ2-1; no clear D gene. Germline CDR1 and CDR2: SGHRS and YFSETQ. This CDR3 has 15 residues. V was pared by 2 bases and J by 5 bases, with 14 bases between. As DNA, the CDR3 is TGCGCCAGCAGCTTAGCTGGTGGGCTAAACAATGAGCAGTTCTTC. It encodes CASSLAGGLNNEQFF.

This clone was picked up one time. This chain links TRBV9 with TRBJ2-3; a weak D match, TRBD2 (5 bases). Trimming took 2 bases from V and 3 from J, leaving 16 bases between them. Germline assignment: CDR1 SGDLS and CDR2 YYNGEE. The CDR3 totals 16 residues. The CDR3 DNA reads as TGTGCCAGCAGCGTTAAGGACTTCCCGGGGACAGATACGCAGTATTTT. It specifies CASSVKDFPGTDTQYF.

The rearrangement joins TRBV19 to TRBJ1-3; D gene ambiguous. This CDR3 spans 14 amino acids. Germline values: CDR1 LNHDA, CDR2 SQIVND (reference sequence). Trimming took 5 bases from V and 4 from J, leaving 12 bases between them. The CDR3 nucleotides read TGTGCCAGTAGTGCCGGTAGGAAGGGAAACACCATATATTTT. This sequence encodes CASSAGRKGNTIYF. The whole variable domain, filled in from reference TRBV19 and TRBJ1-3, reads DGGITQSPKYLFRKEGQNVTLSCEQNLNHDAMYWYRQDPGQGLRLIYYSQIVNDFQKGDIAEGYSVSREKKESFPLTVTSAQKNPTAFYLCASSAGRKGNTIYFGEGSWLTVV.

This rearrangement joins TRBV2 to TRBJ2-7; D may correspond to TRBD1 or TRBD2 (5 bases each). The CDR3 spans 15 residues. V gave up 6 bases and J gave up 2 bases, with 17 bases separating them. The germline V gene has CDR1 SNHLY and CDR2 FYNNEI. In DNA, the CDR3 is TGTGCCAGCAGAAAAGGGACGGCGATTACCTACGAGCAGTACTTC. This sequence encodes CASRKGTAITYEQYF.

The chain joins TRBV5-1 to TRBJ2-7; D is undetermined. This CDR3 has 14 residues. Germline CDR1 SGHRS, CDR2 YFSETQ. V was clipped by 0 bases and J by 2 bases, with 9 bases between them. CDR3 sequence reads: CASSLAAETYEQYF. CDR3 sequence (DNA): TGCGCCAGCAGCTTGGCCGCAGAGACCTACGAGCAGTACTTC. Full variable domain (missing parts from reference TRBV5-1 and TRBJ2-7): KAGVTQTPRYLIKTRGQQVTLSCSPISGHRSVSWYQQTPGQGLQFLFEYFSETQRNKGNFPGRFSGRQFSNSRSEMNVSTLELGDSALYLCASSLAAETYEQYFGPGTRLTVT.

In DNA form, the CDR3 reads TGTGCCAGCAGCGTCGCCGGCGGGAATAACTACGAGCAGTACTTC. Protein: CASSVAGGNNYEQYF. The chain couples TRBV9 to TRBJ2-7; a weak D match, TRBD2 (6 bases). CDR3 length: 15 residues. The germline V gene has CDR1 SGDLS and CDR2 YYNGEE. Trimming stripped 2 bases from V and 3 bases from J, with 15 bases between.

This chain links TRBV19 with TRBJ1-1; 8 bases map to TRBD1. Germline V CDR1 and CDR2: LNHDA, SQIVND (reference sequence). The CDR3 consists of 18 residues. With 7 bases clipped from V and 1 base from J, the junction kept 17 bases outside the gene matches. The CDR3 is CASNAGAGGVGENTEAFF. The CDR3 bases are TGTGCCAGTAATGCCGGGGCAGGGGGCGTTGGGGAGAACACTGAAGCTTTCTTT.

The chain uses TRBV29-1 and TRBJ2-7; D might be TRBD1 or TRBD2, each matching 5 bases. Germline V gene lookup returns CDR1 SQVTM and CDR2 ANQGSEA. The CDR3 has 15 residues. The germline V and J ends were trimmed by 7 bases and 2 bases, with 21 bases remaining between them. CDR3 sequence: CSAITYGTATYEQYF. CDR3 in DNA: TGCAGCGCCATAACGTACGGGACGGCAACCTACGAGCAGTACTTC.

The chain uses TRBV5-6 and TRBJ2-5; perhaps TRBD2 as D (5 bases). Matching the DNA end better, TRBJ2-7 makes the J call doubtful. CDR1 SGHDT and CDR2 YYEEEE come from the germline V gene. The CDR3 has 14 amino acids. The CDR3 nucleotides read TGTGCCAGCAGACCGGGAAATAGTCCCTACGAGCAGTACTTC. Protein: CASRPGNSPYEQYF.

The chain is built from TRBV2 and TRBJ1-5; no clear D. V was clipped by 7 bases and J by 4 bases, with 14 bases between them. This CDR3 has 14 residues. From germline, CDR1 is SNHLY and CDR2 FYNNEI. This chain's CDR3 is CASTSFEPNQPQHF. As DNA, the CDR3 is TGTGCCAGCACCAGTTTTGAGCCTAATCAGCCCCAGCATTTT.

The CDR3 sequence: CASSPGQGNDEQYF. Here the CDR3 DNA reads TGTGCCAGCAGCCCGGGACAGGGGAACGACGAGCAGTACTTC. This sequence joins TRBV6-5 and TRBJ2-7, with 10 bases matching TRBD1. This CDR3 contains 14 residues. With V trimmed by 6 bases and J by 5 bases, 7 bases remained unmatched. Germline V gives CDR1 MNHEY, CDR2 SVGAGI.

The sample holds one count of this clone. The junction does not match germline at one end; this may be a read error. The chain combines TRBV7-3 with TRBJ2-3, with D perhaps TRBD2 (6 bases). The CDR3 sequence is 12 residues long. Germline V gene lookup returns CDR1 SGHTA and CDR2 FQGTGA. The CDR3 sequence: CASSLSGLSPAF. The CDR3 DNA sequence: TGTGCCAGCAGCTTATCCGGACTAAGCCCAGCTTTT.

The CDR3 nucleotides are TGTGCGCATGGATATAGTCTAAATGAGCAGTTCTTC. Protein product: CAHGYSLNEQFF. The V gene is TRBV30, the J gene TRBJ2-1; D gene uncertain. Germline CDR1 GTSNPN, CDR2 SVGIG (reference sequence). The CDR3 covers 12 residues.

The chain carries TRBV27 and TRBJ1-4; D is unclear. The CDR3 runs to 14 residues. Trimming removed 7 bases from V and 3 bases from J, with 12 bases in between. CDR1 is MNHEY and CDR2 is SMNVEV in the germline V gene (reference sequence). The CDR3 coding sequence is TGTGCCAGCACCAAGAGCGGGGCTAATGAAAAACTGTTTTTT. This encodes CASTKSGANEKLFF.

The V and J genes are TRBV18 and TRBJ2-3; the match to TRBD1 covers 7 bases. In germline, CDR1 is KGHSH, CDR2 LQKENI. The CDR3 loop spans 17 amino acids. V dropped 0 bases and J dropped 0; count of bases not matched to a gene: 6. Here the CDR3 reads CASSPPNRGYSTDTQYF. CDR3 coding DNA: TGTGCCAGCTCACCACCGAACAGGGGATATAGCACAGATACGCAGTATTTT.

This clone was recorded only once. V and J are TRBV29-1 and TRBJ1-2, with 8 bases that match TRBD1. With 4 bases clipped from V and 5 bases from J, the junction kept 12 bases outside the gene matches. Looked up from germline, CDR1 is SQVTM and CDR2 is ANQGSEA. This CDR3 contains 15 residues. As DNA, the CDR3 is TGCAGCGTTGTATCGGCGGCAGGGGGCGGGTATGGCTACACCTTC. Its translation is CSVVSAAGGGYGYTF.

The chain couples TRBV28 to TRBJ1-5, with a possible D match to TRBD1 (5 bases). Per germline, CDR1 MDHEN and CDR2 SYDVKM. The CDR3 covers 17 residues. The V end lost 3 bases, the J end lost 3 bases, and 18 bases lay between the germline ends. The DNA of the CDR3 is TGTGCCAGCAGTTTTCTAGGGGATGGAGATATCAATCAGCCCCAGCATTTT. Protein sequence: CASSFLGDGDINQPQHF.

The V call is TRBV11-3, the J call TRBJ2-7, with no clear D. V was shortened by 2 bases and J by 5 bases, with 7 bases between the two germline ends. This CDR3 comprises 12 residues. Germline CDR1 SGHNT, CDR2 YENEEA. The CDR3 DNA is TGTGCCAGCAGCTTATCGGGTAACGAGCAGTACTTC. It yields the protein CASSLSGNEQYF.

This sequence joins TRBV5-1 and TRBJ1-2, with D unclear. The CDR3 covers 14 residues. Germline assignment: CDR1 SGHRS and CDR2 YFSETQ. Trimming cost V 2 bases and J 2 bases, with 10 bases left between them. Here the CDR3 reads CASSFMGCNYGYTF. The CDR3 coding sequence is TGCGCCAGCAGCTTCATGGGGTGCAACTATGGCTACACCTTC.

The CDR3 spells CAISGGTGGSGANVLTF. The CDR3 nucleotides read TGTGCCATCAGTGGGGGGACAGGGGGCTCTGGGGCCAACGTCCTGACTTTC. The rearrangement uses TRBV10-3 and TRBJ2-6; TRBD1 agrees at 11 bases. V shed 4 bases, J shed 0 bases, and the junction held 2 bases outside the gene matches. CDR1 and CDR2 (germline): ENHRY, SYGVKD. The CDR3 is 17 residues long.

This chain joins TRBV5-1 and TRBJ1-1; perhaps TRBD1 as D (5 bases). CDR1 and CDR2 (germline): SGHRS, YFSETQ. CDR3 length: 14 residues. Trimming left V 4 bases short and J 6 bases short, with 16 bases between. The CDR3 region is CASSMRGGHAEAFF. CDR3 DNA sequence: TGCGCCAGCAGCATGCGGGGCGGTCACGCTGAAGCTTTCTTT.

V usage is TRBV27 and J usage is TRBJ2-7; tentatively, D is TRBD1 (6 bases). V lost 5 bases to trimming and J lost 6 bases, with 17 bases between them. Germline V gene sequence: CDR1 MNHEY, CDR2 SMNVEV (reference sequence). CDR3 length equals 14 residues. The CDR3 loop reads CASSPSGRGLEQYF. In DNA, the CDR3 is TGTGCCAGCAGTCCCAGTGGCAGGGGCCTCGAGCAGTACTTC.

V usage is TRBV7-9 and J usage is TRBJ2-7; no clear D. This CDR3 contains 12 residues. Trimming stripped 3 bases from V and 2 bases from J, with 5 bases between. CDR1 is SEHNR, CDR2 FQNEAQ, per germline (reference sequence). The CDR3 sequence: CASSLTPYEQYF. The CDR3 DNA is TGTGCCAGCAGCTTGACACCCTACGAGCAGTACTTC.

This clone appeared a single time. The V call is TRBV11-3, the J call TRBJ2-5; no clear D gene. This CDR3 has 13 residues. Germline V gene lookup returns CDR1 SGHNT and CDR2 YENEEA. Trimming pared 2 bases from V and 5 bases from J, leaving 9 bases between. The CDR3 nucleotides read TGTGCCAGCAGCTTATCAGGCTACGAGACCCAGTACTTC. Protein sequence: CASSLSGYETQYF. The complete variable domain, with remaining parts taken from reference TRBV11-3 and TRBJ2-5, reads EAGVVQSPRYKIIEKKQPVAFWCNPISGHNTLYWYLQNLGQGPELLIRYENEEAVDDSQLPKDRFSAERLKGVDSTLKIQPAELGDSAVYLCASSLSGYETQYFGPGTRLLVL.

The J gene is TRBJ1-5, the V gene TRBV19; maybe TRBD1 (5 bases). The CDR3 covers 13 residues. Germline CDR1 is LNHDA and CDR2 is SQIVND (reference sequence). Trimming removed 1 base at V and 7 bases at J, with 8 bases between. Here the CDR3 DNA reads TGTGCCAGTAGTATAGCCGGGGCACAGCCCCAGCATTTT. It codes for CASSIAGAQPQHF.

The chain uses TRBV11-2 and TRBJ1-2; tentative D call: TRBD1 (5 bases). The CDR3 loop spans 14 amino acids. V was shortened by 5 bases and J by 0 bases, with 10 bases between the two germline ends. Per germline, CDR1 SGHAT and CDR2 FQNNGV. DNA for the CDR3: TGTGCCAGCAGCAGGGACCAAGCTAACTATGGCTACACCTTC. As protein: CASSRDQANYGYTF.

Notes on this clone: The sample contains more than one DNA sequence encoding this CDR3. The chain combines TRBV28 with TRBJ1-5; TRBD1 matches at 10 bases. V was clipped by 4 bases and J by 4 bases; unmatched bases: 1. This CDR3 region has 14 residues. Germline V gene sequence: CDR1 MDHEN, CDR2 SYDVKM. The CDR3 loop is CASSSGQGNQPQHF. Here the CDR3 DNA reads TGTGCCAGCAGTTCGGGACAGGGGAATCAGCCCCAGCATTTT.